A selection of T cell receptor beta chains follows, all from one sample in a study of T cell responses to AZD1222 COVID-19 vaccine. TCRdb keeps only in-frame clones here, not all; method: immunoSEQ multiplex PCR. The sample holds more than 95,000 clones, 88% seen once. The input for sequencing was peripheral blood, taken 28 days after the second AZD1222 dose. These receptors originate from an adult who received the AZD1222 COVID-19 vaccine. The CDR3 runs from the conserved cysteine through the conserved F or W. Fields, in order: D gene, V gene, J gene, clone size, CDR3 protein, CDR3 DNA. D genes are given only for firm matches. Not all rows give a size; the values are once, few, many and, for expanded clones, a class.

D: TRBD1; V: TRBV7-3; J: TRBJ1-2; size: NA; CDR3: CASRPSTGGNYGYTF; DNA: TGTGCCAGCAGGCCATCGACAGGGGGTAACTATGGCTACACCTTC
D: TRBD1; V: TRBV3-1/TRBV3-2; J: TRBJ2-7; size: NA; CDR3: CASSQRGWDRGHEQYF; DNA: TGTGCCAGCAGCCAGCGTGGTTGGGACAGGGGCCACGAGCAGTACTTC
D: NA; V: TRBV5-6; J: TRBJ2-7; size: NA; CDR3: CASSLGGKQYEQYF; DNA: TGTGCCAGCAGCTTGGGAGGGAAACAGTACGAGCAGTACTTC
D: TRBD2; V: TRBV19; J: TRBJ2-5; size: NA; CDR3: CASSSGLAVTETQYF; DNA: TGTGCCAGTAGCTCGGGACTAGCGGTTACGGAGACCCAGTACTTC
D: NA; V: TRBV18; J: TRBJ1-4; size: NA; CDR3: CASSPQGNRGGEKLFF; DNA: TGTGCCAGCTCACCACAGGGGAATCGAGGAGGTGAAAAACTGTTTTTT
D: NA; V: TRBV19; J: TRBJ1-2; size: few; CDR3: CASRDPVGARAYGYTF; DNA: TGTGCCAGTAGGGACCCAGTGGGGGCGAGAGCCTATGGCTACACCTTC
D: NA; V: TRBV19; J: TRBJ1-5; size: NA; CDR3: CASSPRGSVSNQPQHF; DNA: TGTGCCAGTAGTCCGAGGGGTTCAGTTAGCAATCAGCCCCAGCATTTT
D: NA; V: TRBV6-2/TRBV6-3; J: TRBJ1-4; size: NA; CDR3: CASSPREKLFF; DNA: TGTGCCAGCAGTCCAAGGGAAAAACTGTTTTTT
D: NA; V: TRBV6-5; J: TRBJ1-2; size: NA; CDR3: CASSPGQSLYGYTF; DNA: TGTGCCAGCAGTCCCGGACAGAGCCTCTATGGCTACACCTTC
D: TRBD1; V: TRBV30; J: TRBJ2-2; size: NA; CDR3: CAWSKNAGTDNTGELFF; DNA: TGTGCCTGGAGTAAAAATGCCGGGACAGATAACACCGGGGAGCTGTTTTTT
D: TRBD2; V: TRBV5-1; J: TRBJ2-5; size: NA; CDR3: CASSWTSGRVVETQYF; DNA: TGCGCCAGCAGCTGGACTAGCGGGAGGGTCGTTGAGACCCAGTACTTC
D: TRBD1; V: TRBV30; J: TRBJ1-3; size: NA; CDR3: CAHRGQGALTSGNTIYF; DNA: TGTGCCCACCGGGGACAGGGAGCCCTCACCTCTGGAAACACCATATATTTT
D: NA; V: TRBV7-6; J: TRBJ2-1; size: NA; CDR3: CASSLIDGEQFF; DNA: TGTGCCAGCAGCTTAATTGATGGTGAGCAGTTCTTC
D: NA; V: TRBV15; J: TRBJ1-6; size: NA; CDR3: CATSRDQQGKISYNSPLHF; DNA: TGTGCCACCAGCAGAGATCAGCAGGGTAAAATCTCCTATAATTCACCCCTCCACTTT
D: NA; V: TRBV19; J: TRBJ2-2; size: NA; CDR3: CASREYGWGEITGELFF; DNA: TGTGCCAGTAGAGAATATGGGTGGGGCGAAATTACCGGGGAGCTGTTTTTT
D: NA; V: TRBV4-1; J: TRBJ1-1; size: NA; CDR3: CASSQGGRNEAFF; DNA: TGCGCCAGCAGCCAAGGCGGACGGAATGAAGCTTTCTTT
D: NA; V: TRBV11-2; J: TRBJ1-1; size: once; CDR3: CASSLVGNFIGGRDTEAFF; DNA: TGTGCCAGCAGCTTAGTGGGAAACTTTATAGGGGGTCGGGACACTGAAGCTTTCTTT
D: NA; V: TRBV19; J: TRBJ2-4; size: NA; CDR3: CASSIEEGHGTKNIQYF; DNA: TGTGCCAGTAGTATAGAGGAGGGACACGGAACCAAAAACATTCAGTACTTC
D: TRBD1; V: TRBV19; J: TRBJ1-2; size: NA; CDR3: CASWTGALYGYTF; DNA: TGTGCCAGCTGGACAGGCGCACTCTATGGCTACACCTTC
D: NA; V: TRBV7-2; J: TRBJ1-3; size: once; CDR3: CASSPRGSGNTIYF; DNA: TGTGCCAGCAGCCCTAGGGGGTCTGGAAACACCATATATTTT
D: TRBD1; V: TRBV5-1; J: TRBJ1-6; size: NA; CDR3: CASSGTGLMASPLHF; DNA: TGCGCCAGCAGTGGGACAGGGCTAATGGCTTCACCCCTCCACTTT
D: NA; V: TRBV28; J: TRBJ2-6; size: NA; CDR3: CASWARDEGANVLTF; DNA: TGTGCTTCGTGGGCAAGGGATGAAGGGGCCAACGTCCTGACTTTC
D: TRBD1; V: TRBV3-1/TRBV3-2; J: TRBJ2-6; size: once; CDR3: CASSQRTGLMSGANVLTF; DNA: TGTGCCAGCAGCCAAAGGACAGGTTTAATGTCTGGGGCCAACGTCCTGACTTTC
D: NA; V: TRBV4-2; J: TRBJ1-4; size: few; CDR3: CASSQEGQTLPEKLFF; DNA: TGTGCCAGCAGCCAAGAAGGTCAGACGCTGCCTGAAAAACTGTTTTTT
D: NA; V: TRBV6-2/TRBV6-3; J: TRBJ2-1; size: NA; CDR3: CASSSRRLAGNEQFF; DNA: TGTGCCAGCAGTTCCCGTAGGCTAGCAGGCAATGAGCAGTTCTTC
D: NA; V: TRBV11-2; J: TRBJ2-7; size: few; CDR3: CASSRGQSRVYEQYF; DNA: TGTGCCAGCAGCCGTGGACAGTCTCGGGTCTACGAGCAGTACTTC
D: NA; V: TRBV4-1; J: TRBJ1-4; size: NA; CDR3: CASSYGRREKLFF; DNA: TGCGCCAGCAGCTATGGACGCCGGGAAAAACTGTTTTTT
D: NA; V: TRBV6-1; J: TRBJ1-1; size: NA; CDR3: CASKAMGAEAFF; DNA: TGTGCCAGCAAGGCTATGGGTGCTGAAGCTTTCTTT
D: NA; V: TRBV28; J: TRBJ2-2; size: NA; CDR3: CASTMDPGELFF; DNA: TGTGCCAGCACCATGGACCCCGGGGAGCTGTTTTTT
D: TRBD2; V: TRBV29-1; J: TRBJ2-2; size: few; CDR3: CSVERSGGDSGELFF; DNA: TGCAGCGTTGAGCGTAGCGGGGGGGATTCCGGGGAGCTGTTTTTT
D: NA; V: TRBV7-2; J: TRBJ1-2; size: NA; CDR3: CASSSNRRGYTF; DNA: TGTGCCAGCAGCTCAAACAGGCGCGGCTACACCTTC
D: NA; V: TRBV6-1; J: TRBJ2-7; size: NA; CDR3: CASSESGTDPYEQYF; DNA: TGTGCCAGCAGTGAATCGGGAACAGACCCCTACGAGCAGTACTTC
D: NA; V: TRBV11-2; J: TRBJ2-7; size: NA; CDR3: CASSRGPSETYEQYF; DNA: TGTGCCAGCAGCCGCGGGCCTAGCGAGACCTACGAGCAGTACTTC
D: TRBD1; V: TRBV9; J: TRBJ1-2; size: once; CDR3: CASSVDNRGGGYTF; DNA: TGTGCCAGCAGCGTAGATAACAGGGGAGGCGGCTACACCTTC
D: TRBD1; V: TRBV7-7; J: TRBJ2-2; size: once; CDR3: CASSLAGQGATGELFF; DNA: TGTGCTAGCAGCTTAGCGGGACAGGGGGCCACCGGGGAGCTGTTTTTT
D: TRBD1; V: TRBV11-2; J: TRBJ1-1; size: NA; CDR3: CASSSYGQENTEAFF; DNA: TGTGCCAGCAGCTCCTATGGACAGGAGAACACTGAAGCTTTCTTT
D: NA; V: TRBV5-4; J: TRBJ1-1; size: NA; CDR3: CASSSVVTEAFF; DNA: TGTGCCAGCAGTTCGGTGGTCACTGAAGCTTTCTTT
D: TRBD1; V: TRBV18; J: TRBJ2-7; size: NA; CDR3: CASSLAPGQGNEQYF; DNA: TGTGCCAGCTCACTCGCACCGGGACAGGGGAACGAGCAGTACTTC
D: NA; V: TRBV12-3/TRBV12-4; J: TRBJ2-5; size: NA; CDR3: CASSLTEETQYF; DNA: TGTGCCAGCAGTTTAACCGAAGAGACCCAGTACTTC
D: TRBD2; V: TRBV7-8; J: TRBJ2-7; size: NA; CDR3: CASSLETSGATYEQYF; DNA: TGTGCCAGCAGCTTAGAAACTAGCGGGGCTACCTACGAGCAGTACTTC
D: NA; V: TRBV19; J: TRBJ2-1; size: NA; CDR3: CASSIVGPAGHNEQFF; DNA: TGTGCCAGTAGTATAGTCGGTCCAGCGGGCCACAATGAGCAGTTCTTC
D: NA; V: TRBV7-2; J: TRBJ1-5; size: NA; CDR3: CASSLVGGRGNQPQHF; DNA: TGTGCCAGCAGCTTAGTGGGAGGGAGGGGCAATCAGCCCCAGCATTTT
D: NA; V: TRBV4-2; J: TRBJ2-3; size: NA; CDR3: CASSQDGSTDTQYF; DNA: TGTGCTAGCAGCCAAGATGGCAGTACAGATACGCAGTATTTT
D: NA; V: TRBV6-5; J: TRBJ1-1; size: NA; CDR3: CASTSDRTFEAFF; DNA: TGTGCCAGCACCTCAGACAGGACTTTTGAAGCTTTCTTT
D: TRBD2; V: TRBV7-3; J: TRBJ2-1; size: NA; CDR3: CASSRPSGEQFF; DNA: TGTGCCAGCAGCCGACCTAGCGGGGAGCAGTTCTTC